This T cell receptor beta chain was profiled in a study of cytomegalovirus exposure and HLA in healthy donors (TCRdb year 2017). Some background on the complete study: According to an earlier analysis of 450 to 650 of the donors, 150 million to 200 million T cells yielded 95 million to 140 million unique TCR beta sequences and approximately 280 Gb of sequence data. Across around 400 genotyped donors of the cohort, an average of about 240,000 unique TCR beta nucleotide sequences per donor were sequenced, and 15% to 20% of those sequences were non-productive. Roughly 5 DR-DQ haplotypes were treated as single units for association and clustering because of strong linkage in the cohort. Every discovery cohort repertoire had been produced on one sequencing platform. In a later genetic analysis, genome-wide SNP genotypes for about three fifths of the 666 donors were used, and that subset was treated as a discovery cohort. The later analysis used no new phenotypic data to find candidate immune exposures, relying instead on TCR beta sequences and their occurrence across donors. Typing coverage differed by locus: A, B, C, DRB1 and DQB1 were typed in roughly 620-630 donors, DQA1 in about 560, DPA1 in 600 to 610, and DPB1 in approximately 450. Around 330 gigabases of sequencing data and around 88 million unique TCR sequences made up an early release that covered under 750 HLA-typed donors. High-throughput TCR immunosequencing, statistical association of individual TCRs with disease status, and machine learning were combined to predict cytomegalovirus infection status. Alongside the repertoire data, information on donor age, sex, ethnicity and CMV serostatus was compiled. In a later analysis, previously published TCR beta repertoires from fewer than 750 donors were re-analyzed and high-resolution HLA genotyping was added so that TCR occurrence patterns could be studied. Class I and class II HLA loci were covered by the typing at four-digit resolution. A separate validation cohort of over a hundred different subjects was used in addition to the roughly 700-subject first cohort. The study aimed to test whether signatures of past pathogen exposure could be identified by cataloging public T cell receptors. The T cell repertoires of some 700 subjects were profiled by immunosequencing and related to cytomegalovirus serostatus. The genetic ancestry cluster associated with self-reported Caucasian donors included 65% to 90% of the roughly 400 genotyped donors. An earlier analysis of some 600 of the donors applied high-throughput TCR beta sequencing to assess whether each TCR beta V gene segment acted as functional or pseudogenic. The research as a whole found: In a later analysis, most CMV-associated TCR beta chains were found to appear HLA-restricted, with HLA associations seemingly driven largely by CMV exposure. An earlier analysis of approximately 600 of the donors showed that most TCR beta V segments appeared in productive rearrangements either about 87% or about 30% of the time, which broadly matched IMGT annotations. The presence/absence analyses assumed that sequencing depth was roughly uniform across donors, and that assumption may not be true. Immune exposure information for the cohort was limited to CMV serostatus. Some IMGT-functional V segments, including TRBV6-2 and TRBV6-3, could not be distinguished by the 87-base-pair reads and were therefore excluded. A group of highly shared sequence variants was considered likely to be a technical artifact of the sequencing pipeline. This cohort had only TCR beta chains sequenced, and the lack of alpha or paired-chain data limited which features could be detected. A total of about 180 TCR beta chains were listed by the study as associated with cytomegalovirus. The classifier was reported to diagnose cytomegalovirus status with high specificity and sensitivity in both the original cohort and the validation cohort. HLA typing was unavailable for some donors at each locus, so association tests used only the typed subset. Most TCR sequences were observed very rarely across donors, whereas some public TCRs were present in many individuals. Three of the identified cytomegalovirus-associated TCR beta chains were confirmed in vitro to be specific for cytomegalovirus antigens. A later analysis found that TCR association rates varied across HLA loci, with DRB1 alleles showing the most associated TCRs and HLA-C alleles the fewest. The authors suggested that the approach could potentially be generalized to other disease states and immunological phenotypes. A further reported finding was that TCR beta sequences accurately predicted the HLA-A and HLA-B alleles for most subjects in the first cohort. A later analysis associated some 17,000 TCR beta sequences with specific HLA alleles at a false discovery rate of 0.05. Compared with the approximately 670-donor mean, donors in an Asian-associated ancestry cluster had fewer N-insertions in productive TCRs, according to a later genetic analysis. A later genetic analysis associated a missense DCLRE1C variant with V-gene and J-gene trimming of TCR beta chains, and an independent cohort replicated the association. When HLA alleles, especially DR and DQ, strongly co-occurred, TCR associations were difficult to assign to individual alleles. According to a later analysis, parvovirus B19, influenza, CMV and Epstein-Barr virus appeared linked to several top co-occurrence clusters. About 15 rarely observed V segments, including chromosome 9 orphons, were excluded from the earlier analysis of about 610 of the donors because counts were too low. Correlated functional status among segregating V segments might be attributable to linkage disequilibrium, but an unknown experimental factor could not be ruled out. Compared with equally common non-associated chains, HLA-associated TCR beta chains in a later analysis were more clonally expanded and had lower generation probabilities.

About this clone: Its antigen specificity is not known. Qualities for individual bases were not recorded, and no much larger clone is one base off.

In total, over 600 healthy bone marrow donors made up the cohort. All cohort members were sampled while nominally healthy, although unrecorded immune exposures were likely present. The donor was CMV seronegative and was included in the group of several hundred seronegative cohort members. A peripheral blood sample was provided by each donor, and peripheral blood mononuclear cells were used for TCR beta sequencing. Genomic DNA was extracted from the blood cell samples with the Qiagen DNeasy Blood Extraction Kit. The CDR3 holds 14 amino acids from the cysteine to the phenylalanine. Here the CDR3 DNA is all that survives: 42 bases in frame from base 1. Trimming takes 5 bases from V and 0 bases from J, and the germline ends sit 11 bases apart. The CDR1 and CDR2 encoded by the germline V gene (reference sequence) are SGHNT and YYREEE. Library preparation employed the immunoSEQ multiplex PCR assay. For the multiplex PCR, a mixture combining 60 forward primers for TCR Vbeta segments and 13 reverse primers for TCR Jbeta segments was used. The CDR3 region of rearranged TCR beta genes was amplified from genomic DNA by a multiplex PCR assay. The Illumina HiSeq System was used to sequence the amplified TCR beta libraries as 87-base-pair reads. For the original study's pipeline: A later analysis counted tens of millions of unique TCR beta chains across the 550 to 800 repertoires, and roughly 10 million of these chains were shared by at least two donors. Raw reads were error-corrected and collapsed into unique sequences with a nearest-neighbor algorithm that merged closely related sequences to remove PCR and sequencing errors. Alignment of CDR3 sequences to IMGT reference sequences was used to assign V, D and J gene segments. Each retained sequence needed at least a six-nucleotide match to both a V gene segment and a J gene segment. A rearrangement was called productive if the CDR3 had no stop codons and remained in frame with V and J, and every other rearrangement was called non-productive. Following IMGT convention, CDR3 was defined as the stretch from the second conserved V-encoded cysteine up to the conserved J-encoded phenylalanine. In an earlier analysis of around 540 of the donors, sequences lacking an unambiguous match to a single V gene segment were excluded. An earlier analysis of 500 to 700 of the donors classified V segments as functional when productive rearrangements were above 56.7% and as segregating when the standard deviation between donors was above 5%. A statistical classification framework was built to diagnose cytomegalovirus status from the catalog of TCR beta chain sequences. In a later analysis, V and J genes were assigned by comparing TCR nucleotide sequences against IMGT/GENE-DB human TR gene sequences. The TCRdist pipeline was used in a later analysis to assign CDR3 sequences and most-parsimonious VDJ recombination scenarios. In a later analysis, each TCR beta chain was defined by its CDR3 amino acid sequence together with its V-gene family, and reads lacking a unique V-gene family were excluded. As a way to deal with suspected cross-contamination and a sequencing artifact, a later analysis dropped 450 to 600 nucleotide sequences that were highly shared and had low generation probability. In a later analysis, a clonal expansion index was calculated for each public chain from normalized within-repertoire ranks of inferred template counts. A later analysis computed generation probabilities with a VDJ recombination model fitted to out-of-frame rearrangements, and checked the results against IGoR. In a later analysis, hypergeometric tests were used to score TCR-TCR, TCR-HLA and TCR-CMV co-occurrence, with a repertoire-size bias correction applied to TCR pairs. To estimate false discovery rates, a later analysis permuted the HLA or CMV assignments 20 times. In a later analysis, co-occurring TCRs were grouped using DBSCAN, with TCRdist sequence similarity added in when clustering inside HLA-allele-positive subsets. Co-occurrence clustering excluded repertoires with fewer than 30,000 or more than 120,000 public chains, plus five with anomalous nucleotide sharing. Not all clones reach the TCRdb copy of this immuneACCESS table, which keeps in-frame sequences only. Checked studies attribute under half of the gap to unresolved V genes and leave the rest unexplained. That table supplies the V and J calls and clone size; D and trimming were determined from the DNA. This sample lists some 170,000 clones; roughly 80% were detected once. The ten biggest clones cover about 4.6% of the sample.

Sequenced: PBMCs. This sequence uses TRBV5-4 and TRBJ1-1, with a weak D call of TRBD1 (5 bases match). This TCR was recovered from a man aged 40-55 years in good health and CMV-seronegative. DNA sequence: TGTGCCAGCAGGTCCGGGGGGGTGAACACTGAAGCTTTCTTT. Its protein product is CASRSGGVNTEAFF.